This T cell receptor (beta chain) was sequenced during a study of T cells expressing NK-cell markers. Study-wide background: The TCR beta repertoires originated in sorted CD3+CD56+NKG2C+, CD3+CD56+NKG2C- and CD3+CD56-NKG2C+ T cells.

The CDR3 contains 14 residues. In germline, CDR1 is MNHEY, CDR2 SMNVEV (reference sequence). TCRdb derives one entry per CDR3 protein from the 5' RACE reads, leaving out DNA. Found here are about 410,000 distinct CDR3 sequences; the top ten clones hold over 8.5%. This clonotype originated in a woman aged 45-60 years in good health. Sequenced input: blood T cells: a sorted CD56 or NKG2C T cell subset, CD4+ or CD8+ T cells, or bulk PBMC T cells (not recorded which). The V gene is TRBV27, the J gene TRBJ2-2; TCRdb calls TRBD1, which cannot be checked without DNA. The CDR3 protein is CASSTRRGTGELFF.